What follows is one T cell receptor (beta chain) and its context. The data were obtained in a study of blood T cells in healthy people across ages. Together with a sample-barcoded 5' primer, a J-beta primer mix was included in a second PCR lasting about 7 to 12 cycles. The authors tagged each cDNA molecule using a template-switch adaptor with 12 random nucleotides. TCRdb re-derived calls from the 5' RACE reads in MiXCR, one entry per CDR3 protein. Of 1,300,000 or so distinct CDR3 sequences in the sample, around 59% were seen once. Researchers report isolating at least 7 million PBMCs per sample. Total RNA was isolated from each sample in quantities of at least 6 micrograms. CDR3 length equals 15 residues. V lost 3 bases, J lost 8 bases, and 8 bases stayed unmatched.

The specimen sequenced was blood. This TCR was sampled from a man aged 18-30 years in good health. This chain connects TRBV12-3 or TRBV12-4 to TRBJ2-1; 9 bases line up with TRBD2. CDR3 sequence (DNA): TGTGCCAGCAGTTTGAGGGATAGCGGGAGCTATGAGCAGTTCTTC. This encodes CASSLRDSGSYEQFF.